The 20 T cell receptor beta chains below come from one sample, sequenced in a study of beta chain features in type 1 diabetes. Of the isolated RNA, all was reverse transcribed, and so the sequenced material was expressed TCRB transcripts. The repertoire was sequenced with immunoSEQ multiplex PCR; TCRdb's copy has only in-frame clones and lacks some. The sample includes almost 350,000 clones, approximately 8% seen only once; the top ten take less than 0.45%. Material: central memory CD4+ T cells from blood. The receptors come from a woman aged 18 to 35 in good health.

This clone was seen only a few times. The genes are TRBV13 and TRBJ2-3; D ambiguous. Germline CDR1 and CDR2: PRHDT and FYEKMQ (reference sequence). V lost 3 bases and J 0 bases, leaving 10 bases between the germline ends. The CDR3 has 15 amino acids. CDR3 DNA sequence: TGTGCCAGCAGCTTGCGGACCGCAAGCACAGATACGCAGTATTTT. Translated, it gives CASSLRTASTDTQYF.

There are a few counts of this clone. The chain joins TRBV10-3 to TRBJ2-2; D possibly corresponds to TRBD1 (6 bases). V lost 4 bases and J 4 bases, leaving 13 bases between the germline ends. Germline assignment: CDR1 ENHRY and CDR2 SYGVKD. The CDR3 has 15 residues. The CDR3 DNA sequence: TGTGCCATCAGTGGCAGGGGACCCGGCACCGGGGAGCTGTTTTTT. It is translated as CAISGRGPGTGELFF.

V is TRBV5-4 and J is TRBJ2-7, with 11 positions matching TRBD2. Germline V gene data show CDR1 as SGHNT and CDR2 as YYREEE (reference sequence). The CDR3 consists of 15 residues. The ends lost 3 bases at V and 4 bases at J; junction bases unmatched: 6. CDR3: CASSSPGLADYEQYF. The CDR3 DNA follows: TGTGCCAGCAGCTCCCCGGGACTAGCGGATTACGAGCAGTACTTC. The full variable domain, completed using reference TRBV5-4 and TRBJ2-7, is ETGVTQSPTHLIKTRGQQVTLRCSSQSGHNTVSWYQQALGQGPQFIFQYYREEENGRGNFPPRFSGLQFPNYSSELNVNALELDDSALYLCASSSPGLADYEQYFGPGTRLTVT.

This clone was observed at least ten times. The chain employs TRBV6-1 and TRBJ2-1; TRBD2 agrees at 7 bases. The CDR3 spans 16 residues. Germline values: CDR1 MNHNS, CDR2 SASEGT. V dropped 1 base and J dropped 6; count of bases not matched to a gene: 9. The CDR3 region has the DNA TGTGCCAGCAGTGAAGACGATTTGGGGAGGGTCAATGAGCAGTTCTTC. Its translation: CASSEDDLGRVNEQFF.

This clone turned up a few times. This chain links TRBV7-2 with TRBJ2-2; 7 bases are shared with TRBD1. The CDR3 consists of 14 residues. V dropped 5 bases and J dropped 9; count of bases not matched to a gene: 9. The germline V gene has CDR1 SGHTA and CDR2 FQGNSA. In DNA form, the CDR3 reads TGTGCCAGCAGCCTCGGGACAGCTCGGAGGGAGCTGTTTTTT. Protein: CASSLGTARRELFF.

In its sample, this clone was seen many times. The rearrangement joins TRBV4-3 to TRBJ2-7; perhaps TRBD1 as D (6 bases). This CDR3 is built from 15 residues. The germline V and J ends were trimmed by 0 bases and 2 bases, with 11 bases remaining between them. CDR1 and CDR2 (germline): LGHNA, YSLEER. The CDR3 DNA follows: TGCGCCAGCAGCCAAGAATACAGGGATGCCTACGAGCAGTACTTC. Protein: CASSQEYRDAYEQYF.

This chain joins TRBV9 and TRBJ2-2, with D tentatively TRBD1 (5 bases). V was shortened by 4 bases and J by 3 bases, with 13 bases between the two germline ends. The CDR3 loop spans 15 amino acids. Germline lookup yields CDR1 SGDLS and CDR2 YYNGEE. The DNA for the CDR3 is TGTGCCAGCAGCCCCCGGTCAGGGCACACCGGGGAGCTGTTTTTT. Translation gives CASSPRSGHTGELFF.

The gene calls are TRBV28 and TRBJ1-4, with a possible D match to TRBD1 (5 bases). In germline, CDR1 is MDHEN, CDR2 SYDVKM. The CDR3 totals 13 residues. V was shortened by 4 bases and J by 10 bases, with 13 bases between the two germline ends. The DNA for the CDR3 is TGTGCCAGCAGTTCCCGACTTGGGGGAAAACTGTTTTTT. It codes for CASSSRLGGKLFF.

This clone was picked up a small number of times. The V call is TRBV25-1, the J call TRBJ2-1, with 8 bases lining up with TRBD2. The germline CDR1 and CDR2 sequences are MGHDK and SYGVNS. The J segment lost 7 bases and the V segment lost 4 bases, leaving 9 bases of the junction unmatched. This CDR3 is built from 15 residues. For the CDR3, the DNA is TGTGCCAGCAGTGGATACTACTTAGCGGGGAATGAGCAGTTCTTC. Protein product: CASSGYYLAGNEQFF. The full variable domain, in which reference TRBV25-1 and TRBJ2-1 provide the parts outside the CDR3, is EADIYQTPRYLVIGTGKKITLECSQTMGHDKMYWYQQDPGMELHLIHYSYGVNSTEKGDLSSESTVSRIRTEHFPLTLESARPSHTSQYLCASSGYYLAGNEQFFGPGTRLTVL.

This clone appeared many times. The chain has TRBV13 and TRBJ2-5, with D possibly matching TRBD1 (6 bases). The CDR3 sequence is 14 residues long. The germline CDR1 and CDR2 sequences are PRHDT and FYEKMQ (reference sequence). Trimming shortened V by 5 bases and J by 2 bases, and 12 bases separated the two germline ends. CDR3 bases: TGTGCCAGCAGCCCCCGGACAGCTCAAGAGACCCAGTACTTC. Its protein is CASSPRTAQETQYF.

There are many counts of this clone. The gene calls are TRBV5-6 and TRBJ1-5; 8 nucleotides line up with TRBD1. Germline V gene sequence: CDR1 SGHDT, CDR2 YYEEEE. V shed 5 bases, J shed 2 bases, and the junction held 3 bases outside the gene matches. The CDR3 extends over 14 amino acids. Here the CDR3 DNA reads TGTGCCAGCAGGAAGGGACAGGGCAATCAGCCCCAGCATTTT. Translation: CASRKGQGNQPQHF.

This clone was picked up many times. This sequence joins TRBV28 and TRBJ2-1; no firm D call. CDR3 length equals 13 residues. Per germline, CDR1 MDHEN and CDR2 SYDVKM. V was clipped by 11 bases and J by 0 bases, with 11 bases between them. CDR3 in DNA: TGTGCCGGGAAGAGTGCCTCCTACAATGAGCAGTTCTTC. Translation gives CAGKSASYNEQFF.

V gene TRBV11-2 combines with J gene TRBJ2-3; D is possibly TRBD2 (5 bases). V was cut by 5 bases and J by 0 bases, with 9 bases left in between. This CDR3 is built from 14 residues. CDR1 and CDR2 (germline): SGHAT, FQNNGV. CDR3 region: CASSSRESTDTQYF. The CDR3 DNA follows: TGTGCCAGCAGCAGTCGGGAAAGCACAGATACGCAGTATTTT.

As regards this clone: Since the CDR3 does not end with the conserved phenylalanine or tryptophan, this likely comes from a read error. V usage is TRBV18 and J usage is TRBJ1-1, with unresolved D. Trimming cost V 6 bases and J 5 bases, with 7 bases left between them. This CDR3 spans 11 amino acids. Germline-derived CDR1 and CDR2 are KGHSH and LQKENI. CDR3 sequence: CASSRETEAFL. The CDR3 coding sequence is TGTGCCAGCTCCCGGGAAACTGAAGCTTTCCTT.

The J gene is TRBJ2-7, the V gene TRBV7-3; D unclear. V lost 5 bases to trimming and J lost 3 bases, with 14 bases between them. CDR3 length: 14 amino acids. The V gene's germline CDR1 is SGHTA and CDR2 FQGTGA. The CDR3 nucleotides are TGTGCCAGCAGCCTCCGGCCCACCTTCTACGAGCAGTACTTC. It specifies CASSLRPTFYEQYF. Combining the CDR3 with reference TRBV7-3 and TRBJ2-7 gives the whole variable domain GAGVSQTPSNKVTEKGKYVELRCDPISGHTALYWYRQSLGQGPEFLIYFQGTGAADDSGLPNDRFFAVRPEGSVSTLKIQRTERGDSAVYLCASSLRPTFYEQYFGPGTRLTVT.

The V and J genes are TRBV5-1 and TRBJ2-5, with D unresolved. The CDR3 extends over 17 amino acids. Germline CDR1 SGHRS, CDR2 YFSETQ. The germline V and J ends were trimmed by 4 bases and 5 bases, with 24 bases remaining between them. The CDR3 DNA reads as TGCGCCAGCAGCCCCCTACAAACCGGTGGGTTCGGGGAGACCCAGTACTTC. Protein: CASSPLQTGGFGETQYF.

This clone was found a few times. This specimen includes other DNA sequences encoding the same CDR3. The rearrangement links TRBV7-2 to TRBJ2-3; either TRBD1 or TRBD2 may fit D (6 bases each). V shed 4 bases and J shed 3 bases, with 8 bases lying between them. Looked up from germline, CDR1 is SGHTA and CDR2 is FQGNSA. The CDR3 loop spans 13 amino acids. CDR3 DNA: TGTGCCAGCAGCTGGGGGGCTACAGATACGCAGTATTTT. This sequence encodes CASSWGATDTQYF. Full variable domain (rest looked up from reference TRBV7-2 and TRBJ2-3): GAGVSQSPSNKVTEKGKDVELRCDPISGHTALYWYRQSLGQGLEFLIYFQGNSAPDKSGLPSDRFSAERTGGSVSTLTIQRTQQEDSAVYLCASSWGATDTQYFGPGTRLTVL.

As concerns this clone: A far larger clone differs by one base, so this is likely a read error. Other DNA sequences in the same sample also yield this CDR3. This chain joins TRBV7-6 and TRBJ1-5; D is undetermined. V lost 2 bases and J 5 bases, leaving 4 bases between the germline ends. Germline CDR1 SGHVS, CDR2 FNYEAQ. The CDR3 spans 12 residues. For the CDR3, the DNA is TGTGCCAGCAGCTTACCGCATCAGCCCCAGCATTTT. It encodes CASSLPHQPQHF.

This clone has more than one count but fewer than ten. The CDR3 reads CASSGTRRAEQFF. Written as DNA, the CDR3 is TGTGCCAGCAGTGGGACTAGGCGCGCTGAGCAGTTCTTC. The rearrangement uses TRBV6-6 and TRBJ2-1; 8 nucleotides align to TRBD2. The length of the CDR3 is 13 residues. V shed 5 bases, J shed 9 bases, and the junction held 6 bases outside the gene matches. Germline V gives CDR1 MNHNY, CDR2 SVGAGI (reference sequence).

This clone was detected only a few times. The rearrangement uses TRBV27 and TRBJ2-3; D is ambiguous. This CDR3 is built from 14 residues. CDR1 and CDR2 from the germline V gene are MNHEY and SMNVEV (reference sequence). Trimming pared 2 bases from V and 2 bases from J, leaving 8 bases between. In DNA, the CDR3 is TGTGCCAGCAGTTTACAGCCCTTCACAGATACGCAGTATTTT. Amino acids: CASSLQPFTDTQYF.